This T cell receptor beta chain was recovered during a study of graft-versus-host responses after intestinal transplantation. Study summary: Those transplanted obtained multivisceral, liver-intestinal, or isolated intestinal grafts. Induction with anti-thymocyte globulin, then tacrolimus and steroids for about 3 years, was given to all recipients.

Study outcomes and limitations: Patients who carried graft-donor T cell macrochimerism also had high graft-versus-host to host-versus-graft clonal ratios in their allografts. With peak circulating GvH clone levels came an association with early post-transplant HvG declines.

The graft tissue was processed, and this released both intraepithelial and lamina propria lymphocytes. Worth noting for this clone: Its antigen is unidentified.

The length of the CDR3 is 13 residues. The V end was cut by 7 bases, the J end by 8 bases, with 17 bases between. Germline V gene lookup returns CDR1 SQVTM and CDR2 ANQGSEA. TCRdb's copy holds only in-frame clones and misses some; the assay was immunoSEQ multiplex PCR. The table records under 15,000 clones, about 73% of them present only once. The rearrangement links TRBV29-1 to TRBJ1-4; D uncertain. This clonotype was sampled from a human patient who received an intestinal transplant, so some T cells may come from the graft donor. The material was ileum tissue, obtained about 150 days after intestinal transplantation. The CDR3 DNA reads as TGCAGCGGGGGAGCGGCAGGTCACGAAAAACTGTTTTTT. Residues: CSGGAAGHEKLFF.